This T cell receptor (beta chain) was sequenced for a study of cytomegalovirus exposure and HLA in healthy donors. V lost 6 bases and J 4 bases, leaving 6 bases between the germline ends. This CDR3 has 11 residues. Germline assignment: CDR1 MDHEN and CDR2 SYDVKM. Primers: 60 Vbeta forward and 13 Jbeta reverse. Some clones are missing from TCRdb's copy, which holds only in-frame ones; the method was immunoSEQ multiplex PCR. The table lists 150,000 to 250,000 clones. Notes on this clone: This sample also contains other DNA sequences that code for the same CDR3.

V usage is TRBV28 and J usage is TRBJ2-5; D is undetermined. Sequenced material: PBMCs. The receptor was derived from a boy between 10 and 17 years old in good health and CMV-seronegative. Here the CDR3 reads CASSLRETQYF. Here the CDR3 DNA reads TGTGCCAGCAGCCTGAGAGAGACCCAGTACTTC.